These 13 T cell receptor beta chains were sequenced from one sample in a study of CD8+CD57+ T cells in acquired aplastic anemia. CD8+CD57+ cell expansion had been shown by flow cytometry in patients chosen for sequencing. The template for TCR beta VDJ and CDR3 sequence profiling was genomic DNA. One entry per CDR3 protein results from TCRdb running MiXCR on the reads. The table records 200,000 to 300,000 distinct CDR3 sequences, roughly 80% of them present only once. The sequencing input was sorted CD4+, CD8+, or CD8+CD57+ T cells (not recorded which) from PBMCs. The source is a human donor with aplastic anemia.

The V gene is TRBV7-6, the J gene TRBJ2-2, with 7 bases that match TRBD2. V shed 0 bases, J shed 13 bases, and the junction held 5 bases outside the gene matches. Germline V gene sequence: CDR1 SGHVS, CDR2 FNYEAQ. This CDR3 spans 13 amino acids. The CDR3 spells CASSLAGGRGLFF. As DNA, the CDR3 is TGTGCCAGCAGCTTAGCGGGTGGGAGGGGGCTGTTTTTT.

V usage is TRBV19 and J usage is TRBJ2-1; D perhaps matches TRBD1 (6 bases). The CDR3 spans 15 residues. CDR1 is LNHDA and CDR2 is SQIVND in the germline V gene (reference sequence). The V gene lost 10 bases and the J gene lost 2 bases, with 18 bases spanning the gap. The CDR3 region is CATGTSSVTYNEQFF. The DNA of the CDR3 is TGTGCCACTGGGACATCGAGCGTGACCTACAATGAGCAGTTCTTC.

The CDR3 nucleotides are TGTGCCAGCAGCTTTCATGCAGACGGGGCAGTCCTTTCCTACGAGCAGTACGTC. Its translation: CASSFHADGAVLSYEQYV. The rearrangement joins TRBV7-2 to TRBJ2-7, with D perhaps TRBD1 or TRBD2 (5 bases each). Trimming shortened V by 3 bases and J by 1 base, and 22 bases separated the two germline ends. Looked up from germline, CDR1 is SGHTA and CDR2 is FQGNSA. The CDR3 sequence is 18 residues long.

Regarding this clonotype: One junction end does not reproduce the germline sequence, and a read error may be involved. The J gene is TRBJ2-1, the V gene TRBV7-8; TRBD2 matches at 10 bases. The germline CDR1 and CDR2 sequences are SGHVS and FQNEAQ. The CDR3 runs to 13 residues. CDR3 in DNA: TGTGCCAGCAGCTCAGCGGGAGGGGCCGATACGCACTTC. Protein product: CASSSAGGADTHF.

This chain links TRBV20-1 with TRBJ1-1; TRBD1 is a possible D gene (5 bases). Trimming took 6 bases from V and 1 from J, leaving 18 bases between them. Germline loops: CDR1 DFQATT, CDR2 SNEGSKA (reference sequence). The CDR3 is 15 amino acids. The DNA for the CDR3 is TGCAGTGCATGTACTTGGGGACGCACGAACACTGAAGCTTTCTTT. This sequence encodes CSACTWGRTNTEAFF.

Remarks on this clonotype: A read error is likely, as this CDR3 ends without the conserved phenylalanine or tryptophan. The limits of the CDR3 on the DNA are not certain, so only TCRdb's listed CDR3 is given. The chain joins TRBV7-2 to TRBJ2-3; TRBD1 is the table's D call and was not checked against the DNA. Germline CDR1 reads SGHTA; CDR2 reads FQGNSA. Including both end residues, the CDR3 is 13 amino acids long. CDR3 protein: CASRLGRGDPTNS.

The V and J genes are TRBV7-9 and TRBJ2-7; 8 nucleotides line up with TRBD1. The germline V gene encodes CDR1 SEHNR and CDR2 FQNEAQ (reference sequence). This CDR3 is 14 amino acids long. DNA for the CDR3: TGTGCCAGCAGGCCGCCGGGACAGGCCTACAAGCAGTACGTC. It encodes CASRPPGQAYKQYV.

The chain is built from TRBV7-2 and TRBJ1-1, with D tentatively TRBD1 (5 bases). The CDR3 sequence is 15 residues long. The germline gives CDR1 SGHTA, CDR2 FQGNSA. Between the trimmed V and J ends, which lost 5 bases and 13 bases, there was a span of 26 bases. Written as DNA, the CDR3 is TGTGCCAGCAGCCTCGAGGGGCCTGCGTACATACGCGGTTTCTTT. Translated, it gives CASSLEGPAYIRGFF.

The sample holds many counts of this clonotype. The chain joins TRBV7-2 to TRBJ1-6; the match to TRBD1 covers 9 bases. CDR3 length equals 18 residues. V was pared by 5 bases and J by 3 bases, with 11 bases of the junction left unmatched. The germline gives CDR1 SGHTA, CDR2 FQGNSA. The CDR3 reads CASSPWAGTGNYNSPLHF. The CDR3 DNA follows: TGTGCCAGCAGCCCGTGGGCCGGGACAGGGAACTATAATTCACCCCTCCACTTT.

This chain joins TRBV7-9 and TRBJ2-5; tentative D call: TRBD2 (5 bases). The ends were cut back, 1 base at V and 14 bases at J, with 23 bases in the middle. The CDR3 has 15 amino acids. Germline assignment: CDR1 SEHNR and CDR2 FQNEAQ (reference sequence). For the CDR3, the DNA is TGTGCCAGCAGCTTAGTACCCGGGGAGCTGGAGACCGGATACTTC. Its protein product is CASSLVPGELETGYF. Drawing the rest from reference TRBV7-9 and TRBJ2-5, the complete variable domain is DTGVSQNPRHKITKRGQNVTFRCDPISEHNRLYWYRQTLGQGPEFLTYFQNEAQLEKSRLLSDRFSAERPKGSFSTLEIQRTEQGDSAMYLCASSLVPGELETGYFGPGTRLLVL.

In its sample, this clonotype was seen a few times. The chain employs TRBV7-8 and TRBJ2-3, with a possible D match to TRBD2 (5 bases). Trimming took 5 bases from V and 5 from J, leaving 14 bases between them. The CDR3 length is 14 residues. Germline loops: CDR1 SGHVS, CDR2 FQNEAQ. The CDR3 coding sequence is TGTGCCAGCAGCCCGAGCGCCGAGGGAGATACGCAGTATTTT. Translation: CASSPSAEGDTQYF.

The gene calls are TRBV7-6 and TRBJ2-1; D possibly corresponds to TRBD2 (7 bases). Germline V gene sequence: CDR1 SGHVS, CDR2 FNYEAQ. The V end was cut by 3 bases, the J end by 8 bases, with 14 bases between. The CDR3 runs to 14 residues. The CDR3 nucleotides are TGTGCCAGCAGCTTGGGGGCGGGAGTTGATGAGCAGTTCTTC. Protein sequence: CASSLGAGVDEQFF.

The chain links TRBV5-5 to TRBJ2-1; TRBD2 aligns across 10 bases. J lost 1 base, V lost 0 bases, and 7 bases had no gene match. This CDR3 spans 18 amino acids. Germline lookup yields CDR1 SGHKS and CDR2 YYEKEE (reference sequence). The CDR3 DNA sequence: TGTGCCAGCAGCTTGGAACTAGCGGGGAGGAGGTCCTACAATGAGCAGTTCTTC. It translates to CASSLELAGRRSYNEQFF. Combining the CDR3 with reference TRBV5-5 and TRBJ2-1 gives the whole variable domain DAGVTQSPTHLIKTRGQQVTLRCSPISGHKSVSWYQQVLGQGPQFIFQYYEKEERGRGNFPDRFSARQFPNYSSELNVNALLLGDSALYLCASSLELAGRRSYNEQFFGPGTRLTVL.